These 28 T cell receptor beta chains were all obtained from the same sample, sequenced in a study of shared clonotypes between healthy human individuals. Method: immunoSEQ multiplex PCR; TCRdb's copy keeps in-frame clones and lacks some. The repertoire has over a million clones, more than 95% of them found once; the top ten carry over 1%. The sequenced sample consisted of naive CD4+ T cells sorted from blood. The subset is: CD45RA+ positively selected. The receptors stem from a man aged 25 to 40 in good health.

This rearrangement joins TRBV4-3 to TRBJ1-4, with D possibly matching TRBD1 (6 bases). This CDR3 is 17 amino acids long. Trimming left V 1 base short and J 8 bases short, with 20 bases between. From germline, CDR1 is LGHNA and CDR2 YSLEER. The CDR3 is CASSQGIGGLRREKLFF. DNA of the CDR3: TGCGCCAGCAGCCAAGGAATTGGGGGGCTCAGACGAGAAAAACTGTTTTTT.

For the CDR3, the DNA is TGTGCCAGCAGCAACCGGGTCTACGAGCAGTACTTC. It encodes CASSNRVYEQYF. The chain recombines TRBV11-2 with TRBJ2-7; D is uncertain. The V end was cut by 5 bases, the J end by 3 bases, with 8 bases between. Germline V lookup: CDR1 SGHAT, CDR2 FQNNGV. The CDR3 sequence is 12 residues long.

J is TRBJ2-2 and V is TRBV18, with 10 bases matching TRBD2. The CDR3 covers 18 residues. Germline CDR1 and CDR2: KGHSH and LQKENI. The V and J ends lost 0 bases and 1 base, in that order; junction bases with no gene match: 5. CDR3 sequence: CASSPPPSGRLNTGELFF. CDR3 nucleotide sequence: TGTGCCAGCTCACCACCCCCTAGCGGGAGATTGAACACCGGGGAGCTGTTTTTT.

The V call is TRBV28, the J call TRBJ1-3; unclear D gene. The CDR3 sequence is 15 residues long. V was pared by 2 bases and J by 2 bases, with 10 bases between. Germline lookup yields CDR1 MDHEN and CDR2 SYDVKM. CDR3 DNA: TGTGCCAGCAGTTTAAACGGTCAGGCTGGAAACACCATATATTTT. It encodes CASSLNGQAGNTIYF.

The CDR3: CASSTSFAAFF. The CDR3 nucleotides are TGTGCCAGCAGCACCAGTTTTGCAGCTTTCTTT. This sequence joins TRBV7-8 and TRBJ1-1; D remains ambiguous. Trimming left V 5 bases short and J 10 bases short, with 11 bases between. CDR3 length equals 11 residues. CDR1 and CDR2 from the germline V gene are SGHVS and FQNEAQ.

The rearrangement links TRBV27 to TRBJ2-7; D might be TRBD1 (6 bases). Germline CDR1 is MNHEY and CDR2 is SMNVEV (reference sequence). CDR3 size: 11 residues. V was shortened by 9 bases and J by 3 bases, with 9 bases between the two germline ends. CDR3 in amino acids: CASSQGYEQYF. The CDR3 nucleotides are TGTGCCAGTTCACAGGGCTACGAGCAGTACTTC.

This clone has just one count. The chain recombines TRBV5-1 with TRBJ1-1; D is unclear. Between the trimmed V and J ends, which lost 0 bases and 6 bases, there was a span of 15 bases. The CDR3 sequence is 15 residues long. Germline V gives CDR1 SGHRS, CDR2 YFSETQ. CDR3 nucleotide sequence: TGCGCCAGCAGCTTGGGTAGGGCAGGAGATTCTGAAGCTTTCTTT. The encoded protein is CASSLGRAGDSEAFF.

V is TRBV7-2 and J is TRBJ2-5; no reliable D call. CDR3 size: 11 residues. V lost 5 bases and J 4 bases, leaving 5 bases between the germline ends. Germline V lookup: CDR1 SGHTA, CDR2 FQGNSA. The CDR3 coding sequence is TGTGCCAGCAGCGGAATAGAGACCCAGTACTTC. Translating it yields CASSGIETQYF.

CDR3 sequence reads: CSVERTAEGNEQFF. The CDR3 DNA follows: TGCAGCGTTGAAAGGACCGCGGAGGGCAATGAGCAGTTCTTC. The rearrangement joins TRBV29-1 to TRBJ2-1, with D tentatively TRBD2 (6 bases). Germline V gene lookup returns CDR1 SQVTM and CDR2 ANQGSEA. CDR3 length: 14 amino acids. The ends were cut back, 2 bases at V and 6 bases at J, with 14 bases in the middle.

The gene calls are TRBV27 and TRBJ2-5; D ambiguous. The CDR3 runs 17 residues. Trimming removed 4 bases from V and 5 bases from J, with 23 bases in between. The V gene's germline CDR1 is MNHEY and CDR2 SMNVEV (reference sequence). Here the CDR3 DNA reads TGTGCCAGCAGTTCCCCGATGCGCGGCTCAGCCCCGGAGACCCAGTACTTC. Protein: CASSSPMRGSAPETQYF.

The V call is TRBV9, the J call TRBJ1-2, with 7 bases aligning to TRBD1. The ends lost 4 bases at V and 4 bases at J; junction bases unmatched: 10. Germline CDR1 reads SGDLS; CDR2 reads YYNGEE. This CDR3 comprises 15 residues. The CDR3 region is CASSLYWDRGYGYTF. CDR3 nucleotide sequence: TGTGCCAGCAGCCTCTACTGGGACAGAGGCTATGGCTACACCTTC.

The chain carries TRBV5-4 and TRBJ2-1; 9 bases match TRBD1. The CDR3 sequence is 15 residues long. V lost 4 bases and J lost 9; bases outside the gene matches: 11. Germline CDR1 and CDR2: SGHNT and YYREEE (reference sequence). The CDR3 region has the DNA TGTGCCAGCAGCCCGGGACAGGGAGGATTCTTTGAGCAGTTCTTC. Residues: CASSPGQGGFFEQFF.

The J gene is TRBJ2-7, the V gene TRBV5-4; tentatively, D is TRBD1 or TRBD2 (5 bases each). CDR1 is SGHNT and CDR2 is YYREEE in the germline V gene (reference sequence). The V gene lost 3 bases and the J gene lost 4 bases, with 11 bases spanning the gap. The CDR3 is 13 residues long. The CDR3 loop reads CASSWGPEYEQYF. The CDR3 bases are TGTGCCAGCAGCTGGGGACCGGAGTACGAGCAGTACTTC.

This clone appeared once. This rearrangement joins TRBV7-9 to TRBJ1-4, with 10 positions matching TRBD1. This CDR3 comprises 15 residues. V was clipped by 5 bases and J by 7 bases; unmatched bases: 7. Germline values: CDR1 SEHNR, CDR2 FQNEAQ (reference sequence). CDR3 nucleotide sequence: TGTGCCAGCAGCCCGGGACAGGGGTGGCGTGAAAAACTGTTTTTT. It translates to CASSPGQGWREKLFF.

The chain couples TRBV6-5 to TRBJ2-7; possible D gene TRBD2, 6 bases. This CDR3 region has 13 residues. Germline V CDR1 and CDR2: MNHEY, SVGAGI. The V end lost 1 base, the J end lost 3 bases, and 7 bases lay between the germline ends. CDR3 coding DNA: TGTGCCAGCAGTTACTTCGGGGGCTACGAGCAGTACTTC. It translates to CASSYFGGYEQYF.

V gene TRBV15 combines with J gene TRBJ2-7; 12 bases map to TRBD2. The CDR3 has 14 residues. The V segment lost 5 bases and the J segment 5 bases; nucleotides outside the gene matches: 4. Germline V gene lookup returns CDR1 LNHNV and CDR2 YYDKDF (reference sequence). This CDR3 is CATSSRLAGDEQYF. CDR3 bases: TGTGCCACCAGCTCCCGACTAGCGGGAGACGAGCAGTACTTC.

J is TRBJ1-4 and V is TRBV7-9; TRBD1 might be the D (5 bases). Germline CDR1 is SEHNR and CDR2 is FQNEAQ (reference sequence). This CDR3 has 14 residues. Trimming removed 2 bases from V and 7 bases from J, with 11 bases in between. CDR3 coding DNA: TGTGCCAGCAGCTTAAGGGGCGGGGTTGAAAAACTGTTTTTT. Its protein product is CASSLRGGVEKLFF.

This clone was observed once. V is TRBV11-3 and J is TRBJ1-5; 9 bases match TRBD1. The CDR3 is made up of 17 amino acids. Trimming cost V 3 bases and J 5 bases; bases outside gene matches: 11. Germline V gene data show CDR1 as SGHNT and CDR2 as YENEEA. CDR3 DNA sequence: TGTGCCAGCAGCTTGGACAGGGGTATTAGGAAGGATCAGCCCCAGCATTTT. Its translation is CASSLDRGIRKDQPQHF.

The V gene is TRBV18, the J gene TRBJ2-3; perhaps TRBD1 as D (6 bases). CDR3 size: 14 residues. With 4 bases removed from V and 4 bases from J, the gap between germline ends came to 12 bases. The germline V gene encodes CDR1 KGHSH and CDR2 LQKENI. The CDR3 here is CASSRQGPADTQYF. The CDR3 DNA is TGTGCCAGCTCACGGCAGGGGCCAGCAGATACGCAGTATTTT.

CDR3 amino acids: CASSFGQKQGAFF. CDR3 nucleotides: TGTGCCAGCAGCTTTGGACAGAAACAAGGAGCTTTCTTT. The genes are TRBV7-9 and TRBJ1-1; D perhaps matches TRBD1 (6 bases). Germline CDR1 reads SEHNR; CDR2 reads FQNEAQ (reference sequence). The CDR3 spans 13 residues. V dropped 3 bases and J dropped 10 bases, with 15 bases sitting between them.

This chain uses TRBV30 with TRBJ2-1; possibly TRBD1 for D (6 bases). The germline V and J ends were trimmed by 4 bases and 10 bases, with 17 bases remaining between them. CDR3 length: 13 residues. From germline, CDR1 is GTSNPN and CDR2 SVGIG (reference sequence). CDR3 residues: CAWTSLGTGEQFF. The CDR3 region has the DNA TGTGCCTGGACATCTCTAGGCACAGGGGAGCAGTTCTTC.

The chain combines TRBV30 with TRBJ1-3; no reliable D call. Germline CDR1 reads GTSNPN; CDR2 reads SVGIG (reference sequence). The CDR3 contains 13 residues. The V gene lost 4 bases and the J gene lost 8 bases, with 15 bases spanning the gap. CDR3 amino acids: CAWMGFRIDTIYF. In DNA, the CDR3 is TGTGCCTGGATGGGGTTCCGTATCGACACCATATATTTT.

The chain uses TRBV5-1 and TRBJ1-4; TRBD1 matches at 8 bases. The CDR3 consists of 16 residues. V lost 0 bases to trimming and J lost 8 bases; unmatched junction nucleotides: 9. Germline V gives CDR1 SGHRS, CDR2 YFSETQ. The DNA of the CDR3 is TGCGCCAGCAGCTTGGCCCGGACAGGGAAGAGCGAAAAACTGTTTTTT. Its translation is CASSLARTGKSEKLFF.

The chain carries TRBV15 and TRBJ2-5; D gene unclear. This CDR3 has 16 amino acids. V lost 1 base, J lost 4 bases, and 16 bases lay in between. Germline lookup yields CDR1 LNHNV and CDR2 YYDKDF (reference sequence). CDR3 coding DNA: TGTGCCACCAGCAGAGTAGTCGGGTCGAGCCCAGAGACCCAGTACTTC. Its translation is CATSRVVGSSPETQYF.

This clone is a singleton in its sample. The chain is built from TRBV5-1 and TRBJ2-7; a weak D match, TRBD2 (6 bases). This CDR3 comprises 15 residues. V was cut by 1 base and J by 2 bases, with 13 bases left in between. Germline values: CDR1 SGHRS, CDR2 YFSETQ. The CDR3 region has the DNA TGCGCCAGCAGCTTGAGTTCGGACTACACCTACGAGCAGTACTTC. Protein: CASSLSSDYTYEQYF.

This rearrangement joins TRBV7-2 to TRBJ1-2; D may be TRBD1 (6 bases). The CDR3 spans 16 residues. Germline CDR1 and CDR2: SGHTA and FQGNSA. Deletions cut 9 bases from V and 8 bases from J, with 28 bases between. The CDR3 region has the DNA TGTGCCAGTTCACCCCAAGCCCGGACAGATCAGACGGGCTACACCTTC. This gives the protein CASSPQARTDQTGYTF. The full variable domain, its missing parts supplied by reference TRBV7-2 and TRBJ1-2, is GAGVSQSPSNKVTEKGKDVELRCDPISGHTALYWYRQSLGQGLEFLIYFQGNSAPDKSGLPSDRFSAERTGGSVSTLTIQRTQQEDSAVYLCASSPQARTDQTGYTFGSGTRLTVV.

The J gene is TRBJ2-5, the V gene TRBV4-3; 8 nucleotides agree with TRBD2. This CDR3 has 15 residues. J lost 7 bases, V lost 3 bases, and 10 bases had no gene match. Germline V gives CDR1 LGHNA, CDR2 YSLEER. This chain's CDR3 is CASSHTRSGRLTQYF. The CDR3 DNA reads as TGCGCCAGCAGCCACACCAGGAGCGGGAGATTGACCCAGTACTTC.

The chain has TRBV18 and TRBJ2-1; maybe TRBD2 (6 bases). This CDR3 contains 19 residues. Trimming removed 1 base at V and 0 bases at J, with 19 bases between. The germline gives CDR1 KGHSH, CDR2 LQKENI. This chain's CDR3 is CASSPRAGQSALSYNEQFF. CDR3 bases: TGTGCCAGCTCACCACGAGCGGGCCAATCCGCTCTCTCCTACAATGAGCAGTTCTTC.